Below, 5 T cell receptor beta chains from the same sample are listed, as sequenced in a study of T cell responses to AZD1222 COVID-19 vaccine. Using immunoSEQ multiplex PCR, the repertoire was profiled, and TCRdb retains in-frame clones only, with some absent. The sample includes about 150,000 clones, about 86% of them seen just once. The sample was peripheral blood, taken 28 days after the second AZD1222 dose. These receptors all stem from an adult who received the AZD1222 COVID-19 vaccine.

The rearrangement uses TRBV11-2 and TRBJ2-3; D gene unclear. V lost 2 bases to trimming and J lost 0 bases, with 6 bases between them. CDR1 is SGHAT and CDR2 is FQNNGV in the germline V gene. The CDR3 runs 14 residues. The CDR3: CASSLSRSTDTQYF. The DNA for the CDR3 is TGTGCCAGCAGCTTATCCAGGAGCACAGATACGCAGTATTTT.

This chain links TRBV2 with TRBJ1-2; D possibly corresponds to TRBD1 (5 bases). V gave up 5 bases and J gave up 2 bases, with 12 bases separating them. Germline V lookup: CDR1 SNHLY, CDR2 FYNNEI. The CDR3 totals 14 residues. The CDR3 region has the DNA TGTGCCAGCAGTACATCCCGGGGCAACTATGGCTACACCTTC. Translation gives CASSTSRGNYGYTF.

The rearrangement links TRBV5-4 to TRBJ1-2; D call uncertain. V was shortened by 0 bases and J by 5 bases, with 8 bases between the two germline ends. There are 13 residues in the CDR3. Germline CDR1 is SGHNT and CDR2 is YYREEE (reference sequence). The CDR3 bases are TGTGCCAGCAGCTTGGGGGCGGAATATGGCTACACCTTC. This encodes CASSLGAEYGYTF.

This chain uses TRBV9 with TRBJ1-2; TRBD1 agrees at 8 bases. The CDR3 consists of 12 residues. Trimming removed 5 bases from V and 7 bases from J; junction bases left unmatched: 4. CDR1 and CDR2 (germline): SGDLS, YYNGEE. This CDR3 is CASRDRGSGYTF. CDR3 bases: TGTGCCAGCAGAGACAGGGGCTCTGGCTACACCTTC.

The J gene is TRBJ1-1, the V gene TRBV14; D is possibly TRBD1 (5 bases). CDR3 size: 15 residues. CDR1 and CDR2 (germline): SGHDN, FVKESK. With 3 bases removed from V and 1 base from J, the gap between germline ends came to 12 bases. Written as DNA, the CDR3 is TGTGCCAGCAGCCAGTTCGGGGGGTGGAACACTGAAGCTTTCTTT. The encoded protein is CASSQFGGWNTEAFF.